A single sample is the source of the 26 T cell receptor beta chains below, sequenced in a study of blood T cell repertoires in COVID-19. TCRdb's table, derived via immunoSEQ multiplex PCR, lists solely in-frame clones and lacks some. The sample includes around 100,000 clones, about 85% seen only once; the top ten take around 13%. The specimen was peripheral blood. These receptors were collected from a human donor in a cohort sampled during active COVID-19.

The chain has TRBV7-2 and TRBJ1-6; 11 bases are a match to TRBD1. The CDR3 is made up of 17 amino acids. V dropped 0 bases and J dropped 6; count of bases not matched to a gene: 4. Germline V gene sequence: CDR1 SGHTA, CDR2 FQGNSA. The CDR3: CASSLAFGTGGNSPLHF. DNA for the CDR3: TGTGCCAGCAGCTTAGCTTTCGGGACAGGGGGTAATTCACCCCTCCACTTT.

This clone was detected only once. The gene calls are TRBV4-3 and TRBJ2-1; D remains unclear. The CDR3 runs to 11 residues. Per germline, CDR1 LGHNA and CDR2 YSLEER. The V gene lost 6 bases and the J gene lost 7 bases, with 7 bases spanning the gap. In DNA, the CDR3 is TGCGCCAGCAGTCACGGGAATGAGCAGTTCTTC. It encodes CASSHGNEQFF.

There are a few counts of this clone. DNA of the CDR3: TGTGCCAGCAGTCCAAGCCCGGGACAGGGCTCTGGGGCCAACGTCCTGACTTTC. It encodes CASSPSPGQGSGANVLTF. The chain carries TRBV6-6 and TRBJ2-6; 9 nucleotides match TRBD1. This CDR3 is built from 18 residues. CDR1 is MNHNY and CDR2 is SVGAGI in the germline V gene (reference sequence). V was pared by 5 bases and J by 0 bases, with 8 bases of the junction left unmatched.

On this clone itself: At one end, the junction sequence differs from germline, possibly due to a read error. The chain uses TRBV4-3 and TRBJ2-7; 8 bases fit TRBD1. The germline V gene encodes CDR1 LGHNA and CDR2 YSLEER. The CDR3 loop spans 13 amino acids. CDR3 nucleotide sequence: TGCGCCAGCAGCCAGTACGGTCAGGGGGCGCGGCACTTC. Translated, it gives CASSQYGQGARHF.

The J gene is TRBJ2-1, the V gene TRBV27, with 8 bases matching TRBD1. This CDR3 comprises 16 residues. V shed 7 bases, J shed 7 bases, and the junction held 15 bases outside the gene matches. Germline V CDR1 and CDR2: MNHEY, SMNVEV (reference sequence). CDR3 residues: CASKKLGQGKANEQFF. CDR3 bases: TGTGCCAGCAAAAAACTAGGACAGGGAAAAGCGAATGAGCAGTTCTTC.

The rearrangement joins TRBV7-2 to TRBJ1-1; TRBD1 is a possible D gene (5 bases). Germline loops: CDR1 SGHTA, CDR2 FQGNSA. Trimming shortened V by 7 bases and J by 6 bases, and 12 bases separated the two germline ends. The CDR3 totals 12 residues. CDR3 in amino acids: CASTRRGPEAFF. CDR3 DNA sequence: TGTGCCAGCACTCGGAGGGGCCCTGAAGCTTTCTTT.

V is TRBV6-5 and J is TRBJ2-7, with 7 bases lining up with TRBD1. The CDR3 contains 14 residues. V was clipped by 5 bases and J by 4 bases; unmatched bases: 8. Germline lookup yields CDR1 MNHEY and CDR2 SVGAGI. The CDR3 sequence is CASSTWTGTYEQYF. Here the CDR3 DNA reads TGTGCCAGCAGTACCTGGACAGGAACATACGAGCAGTACTTC.

The V and J genes are TRBV11-3 and TRBJ2-1; D gene uncertain. Germline CDR1 SGHNT, CDR2 YENEEA. The CDR3 is 14 residues long. V gave up 4 bases and J gave up 4 bases, with 11 bases separating them. The chain's CDR3 is CASSSLDLYNEQFF. CDR3 DNA: TGTGCCAGCAGCTCCCTAGACCTTTACAATGAGCAGTTCTTC.

This chain connects TRBV9 to TRBJ2-1, with 11 nucleotides matching TRBD1. The CDR3 has 14 amino acids. Germline V CDR1 and CDR2: SGDLS, YYNGEE. V dropped 7 bases and J dropped 5; count of bases not matched to a gene: 5. Written as DNA, the CDR3 is TGTGCCAGCTCTGGACAGGGGGCACACAATGAGCAGTTCTTC. It translates to CASSGQGAHNEQFF.

This chain uses TRBV20-1 with TRBJ2-7, with 7 positions matching TRBD1. After removal of 2 bases from V and 9 bases from J, the junction contained 4 bases not matched to a gene. The CDR3 totals 11 residues. Per germline, CDR1 DFQATT and CDR2 SNEGSKA (reference sequence). In DNA, the CDR3 is TGCAGTGCTAGAACAGGGGAGTGGCAGTACTTC. This translates into CSARTGEWQYF.

The genes are TRBV18 and TRBJ1-1; 9 bases align to TRBD1. Trimming cost V 6 bases and J 0 bases; bases outside gene matches: 5. Per germline, CDR1 KGHSH and CDR2 LQKENI. This CDR3 region has 15 residues. CDR3 residues: CASSGQGILNTEAFF. The DNA for the CDR3 is TGTGCCAGCTCCGGACAGGGGATATTGAACACTGAAGCTTTCTTT.

This sequence joins TRBV12-3 or TRBV12-4 and TRBJ2-7; D is uncertain. V was shortened by 5 bases and J by 7 bases, with 9 bases between the two germline ends. This CDR3 comprises 11 residues. The CDR3 is CASSTTWEQYF. In DNA, the CDR3 is TGTGCCAGCAGTACCACATGGGAGCAGTACTTC.

The chain joins TRBV7-9 to TRBJ2-7; 7 nucleotides align to TRBD1. Looked up from germline, CDR1 is SEHNR and CDR2 is FQNEAQ (reference sequence). The CDR3 runs 14 residues. V gave up 0 bases and J gave up 5 bases; unmatched junction bases: 4. CDR3 in amino acids: CASSLAGGSNEQYF. CDR3 sequence (DNA): TGTGCCAGCAGCTTAGCAGGGGGCTCGAACGAGCAGTACTTC. Full variable domain (missing parts from reference TRBV7-9 and TRBJ2-7): DTGVSQNPRHKITKRGQNVTFRCDPISEHNRLYWYRQTLGQGPEFLTYFQNEAQLEKSRLLSDRFSAERPKGSFSTLEIQRTEQGDSAMYLCASSLAGGSNEQYFGPGTRLTVT.

This clone was recorded a few times. The CDR3 coding sequence is TGTGCCAGCAGTGAAGCACGGGGGGGGCCCTACGAGCAGTACTTC. Amino acids: CASSEARGGPYEQYF. V gene TRBV2 combines with J gene TRBJ2-7, with 8 bases that match TRBD2. Germline values: CDR1 SNHLY, CDR2 FYNNEI. The ends lost 0 bases at V and 2 bases at J; junction bases unmatched: 3. The CDR3 sequence is 15 residues long.

The chain uses TRBV5-8 and TRBJ2-7, with D possibly matching TRBD2 (5 bases). Germline CDR1 is SGHTS and CDR2 is YDEGEE. V was shortened by 3 bases and J by 5 bases, with 18 bases between the two germline ends. The CDR3 has 15 amino acids. The CDR3 coding sequence is TGTGCCAGCAGCTCCAGGCGACTATGGGTCAACGAGCAGTACTTC. Its protein product is CASSSRRLWVNEQYF.

This chain links TRBV7-2 with TRBJ1-4; possibly TRBD1 for D (5 bases). The germline V gene encodes CDR1 SGHTA and CDR2 FQGNSA. V was shortened by 5 bases and J by 4 bases, with 20 bases between the two germline ends. There are 17 residues in the CDR3. The CDR3 DNA is TGTGCCAGCAGCCCTATGGGACTTAGTACCTATAATGAAAAACTGTTTTTT. Encoded protein: CASSPMGLSTYNEKLFF.

V usage is TRBV19 and J usage is TRBJ2-3; TRBD1 is a possible D gene (6 bases). This CDR3 spans 15 amino acids. Germline V gives CDR1 LNHDA, CDR2 SQIVND (reference sequence). Trimming removed 6 bases at V and 4 bases at J, with 17 bases between. DNA of the CDR3: TGTGCCAGTAGGCTAGACCACAGGGTGGCAGATACGCAGTATTTT. Protein sequence: CASRLDHRVADTQYF.

V gene TRBV6-5 combines with J gene TRBJ1-5; the D is unclear. The CDR3 spans 13 residues. CDR1 and CDR2 (germline): MNHEY, SVGAGI. Trimming cost V 0 bases and J 5 bases, with 5 bases left between them. CDR3 residues: CASSYSSYQPQHF. Here the CDR3 DNA reads TGTGCCAGCAGTTACTCGAGTTATCAGCCCCAGCATTTT.

The rearrangement uses TRBV4-1 and TRBJ2-1, with 7 bases aligning to TRBD1. Germline CDR1 is MGHRA and CDR2 is YSYEKL. There are 17 residues in the CDR3. With V trimmed by 3 bases and J by 2 bases, 10 bases remained unmatched. Here the CDR3 DNA reads TGCGCCAGCAGCCAGAAAGCGACAGGGCCCCCCTACAATGAGCAGTTCTTC. Translating gives CASSQKATGPPYNEQFF.

The chain uses TRBV10-3 and TRBJ1-6; tentatively, D is TRBD1 (5 bases). This CDR3 spans 15 amino acids. Per germline, CDR1 ENHRY and CDR2 SYGVKD. Trimming took off 5 bases at V and 8 bases at J, with 16 bases between the two ends. Here the CDR3 DNA reads TGTGCCATCAGTTACCTGGGGAGGGGAGATTCACCCCTCCACTTT. Its protein is CAISYLGRGDSPLHF.

The chain links TRBV7-2 to TRBJ2-6; TRBD1 aligns across 12 bases. The J segment lost 4 bases and the V segment lost 4 bases, leaving 5 bases of the junction unmatched. This CDR3 comprises 17 residues. Looked up from germline, CDR1 is SGHTA and CDR2 is FQGNSA. CDR3 coding DNA: TGTGCCAGCAGCTCGGGACAGGGGGCGGGAGGGGCCAACGTCCTGACTTTC. Protein product: CASSSGQGAGGANVLTF.

This sequence joins TRBV2 and TRBJ2-7; TRBD2 matches at 8 bases. V lost 3 bases and J lost 2; bases outside the gene matches: 6. The CDR3 loop spans 15 amino acids. Germline loops: CDR1 SNHLY, CDR2 FYNNEI. The CDR3 DNA is TGTGCCAGCAGTGATAGCGGGACCCTTCCCTACGAGCAGTACTTC. It is translated as CASSDSGTLPYEQYF.

The chain joins TRBV4-3 to TRBJ2-1, with a possible D match to TRBD2 (5 bases). Germline V lookup: CDR1 LGHNA, CDR2 YSLEER. V gave up 0 bases and J gave up 13 bases, with 13 bases separating them. The CDR3 is 13 amino acids. The CDR3 nucleotides read TGCGCCAGCAGCCAAGACCTCGGTAGCGCACAGTTCTTC. It translates to CASSQDLGSAQFF.

The CDR3 spells CATRDTGGELFF. The CDR3, as DNA: TGTGCCACCCGGGACACGGGCGGGGAGCTGTTTTTT. This chain joins TRBV19 and TRBJ2-2; weak D call: TRBD1 (6 bases). CDR1 and CDR2 from the germline V gene are LNHDA and SQIVND (reference sequence). The V end was cut by 10 bases, the J end by 7 bases, with 13 bases between. The length of the CDR3 is 12 residues.

About this clone: One junction end does not reproduce the germline sequence, and a read error may be involved. This sequence joins TRBV7-9 and TRBJ1-1, with 9 nucleotides matching TRBD1. This CDR3 has 14 amino acids. The germline V gene has CDR1 SEHNR and CDR2 FQNEAQ (reference sequence). DNA of the CDR3: TGTACCAGCAGCCCCGGGACAGGGCTCACTGAAGCTTTCTTT. It specifies CTSSPGTGLTEAFF.

The chain joins TRBV7-2 to TRBJ2-5, with TRBD2 matching over 7 bases. The length of the CDR3 is 14 residues. CDR1 and CDR2 (germline): SGHTA, FQGNSA. J was trimmed by 3 bases and V by 5 bases; bases with no gene match: 6. CDR3 sequence reads: CASSTGLTKETQYF. CDR3 coding DNA: TGTGCCAGCAGCACGGGACTAACTAAAGAGACCCAGTACTTC.